This T cell receptor (beta chain) was profiled in a study of T cells after posttransplantation cyclophosphamide. This clone was picked up one time. As yet, its antigen is unknown. Cells defined as naive were viable CD3+CD4+ or CD3+CD8+ and CCR7+CD45RA+CD45RO-CD95-CD27+CD28+. Germline CDR1 is SGHVS and CDR2 is FNYEAQ. The V end was cut by 5 bases, the J end by 7 bases, with 12 bases between. The CDR3 spans 13 residues. Some clones are missing from TCRdb's copy, which holds only in-frame ones; the method was immunoSEQ multiplex PCR. The table shows fewer than 35,000 clones, with around nine tenths occurring only once. The study, taken as a whole, reports: Later post-transplant blood repertoires were often dominated by donor CD8+ memory clones.

The source material was naive CD4+ T cells sorted from blood. The chain links TRBV7-6 to TRBJ2-4; possibly TRBD1 or TRBD2 for D (5 bases each). The sequence was collected from a man under 40 in good health and a related stem cell transplant donor. CDR3 nucleotides: TGTGCCAGCAGCATAGGGGAGAGGAACATTCAGTACTTC. It encodes CASSIGERNIQYF. The whole variable domain, remainder taken from reference TRBV7-6 and TRBJ2-4, is GAGVSQSPRYKVTKRGQDVALRCDPISGHVSLYWYRQALGQGPEFLTYFNYEAQQDKSGLPNDRFSAERPEGSISTLTIQRTEQRDSAMYRCASSIGERNIQYFGAGTRLSVL.